This passage covers 21 T cell receptor beta chains from one sample sequenced in a study of blood T cell repertoires in COVID-19 (dated by TCRdb to 2020 to 2021). The library was generated by the immunoSEQ multiplex PCR assay. What TCRdb holds here is the immuneACCESS table cut down to in-frame rearrangements. Part of the clones is not present; checked against another copy, under half of the missing clones reflect an unresolved V gene, and the others are unexplained. This sample is represented by 90,000 to 100,000 clones; less than 90% of them were singletons. Roughly 1.7% of the sample comes from the top ten. The sequenced sample was peripheral blood. These receptors originate from a man at least 80 years old with acute or convalescent COVID-19.

The CDR3 region has the DNA TGCGCCAGCAGCACGGAGGGTGGGCGAACCGGGGAGCTGTTTTTT. Translating gives CASSTEGGRTGELFF. This chain connects TRBV5-1 to TRBJ2-2; the D gene is possibly TRBD2 (6 bases). Trimming left V 4 bases short and J 5 bases short, with 15 bases between. Germline CDR1 reads SGHRS; CDR2 reads YFSETQ. CDR3 length equals 15 residues.

This chain uses TRBV7-2 with TRBJ2-2, with 8 bases aligning to TRBD1. Trimming at V came to 2 bases and at J to 1 base, leaving 6 bases not matched to a gene. The CDR3 covers 17 residues. Germline-derived CDR1 and CDR2 are SGHTA and FQGNSA. The CDR3 sequence: CASSLTGTGMNTGELFF. The CDR3 nucleotides are TGTGCCAGCAGCTTAACCGGGACAGGCATGAACACCGGGGAGCTGTTTTTT.

This clone was counted between two and nine times. The rearrangement uses TRBV2 and TRBJ1-2, with 9 bases that match TRBD1. The CDR3 has 14 residues. Losses at the gene ends were 6 bases for V and 5 bases for J; bases not matched to a gene: 7. Germline V gene sequence: CDR1 SNHLY, CDR2 FYNNEI. CDR3 DNA: TGTGCCAGCAGGAGGGACAGGGCGGGGTATGGCTACACCTTC. It yields the protein CASRRDRAGYGYTF. Drawing the rest from reference TRBV2 and TRBJ1-2, the complete variable domain is EPEVTQTPSHQVTQMGQEVILRCVPISNHLYFYWYRQILGQKVEFLVSFYNNEISEKSEIFDDQFSVERPDGSNFTLKIRSTKLEDSAMYFCASRRDRAGYGYTFGSGTRLTVV.

The chain joins TRBV19 to TRBJ2-6; TRBD1 matches at 10 bases. The CDR3 is 17 amino acids. The germline CDR1 and CDR2 sequences are LNHDA and SQIVND (reference sequence). V was clipped by 6 bases and J by 3 bases; unmatched bases: 8. The CDR3 region has the DNA TGTGCCAGTAGGCCCGGGACAGGGGTTGTTGGGGCCAACGTCCTGACTTTC. Residues: CASRPGTGVVGANVLTF.

The chain links TRBV5-4 to TRBJ2-3; 12 bases line up with TRBD1. Germline loops: CDR1 SGHNT, CDR2 YYREEE (reference sequence). J was trimmed by 3 bases and V by 3 bases; bases with no gene match: 2. This CDR3 contains 15 residues. CDR3 sequence (DNA): TGTGCCAGCAGCTCGGGACAGGGGGCAACAGATACGCAGTATTTT. Protein product: CASSSGQGATDTQYF.

The chain employs TRBV29-1 and TRBJ2-1; 10 bases are a match to TRBD2. Trimming cost V 7 bases and J 5 bases; bases outside gene matches: 5. CDR1 and CDR2 from the germline V gene are SQVTM and ANQGSEA. CDR3 size: 13 residues. CDR3 sequence: CSAPGLANNEQFF. In DNA, the CDR3 is TGCAGCGCACCGGGACTAGCGAACAATGAGCAGTTCTTC.

CDR3 in DNA: TGTGCCAGCAGTAGGACTAGCTCCACAGATACGCAGTATTTT. It encodes CASSRTSSTDTQYF. The V call is TRBV6-5, the J call TRBJ2-3; TRBD2 agrees at 8 bases. The germline gives CDR1 MNHEY, CDR2 SVGAGI. This CDR3 contains 14 residues. V was pared by 5 bases and J by 2 bases, with 3 bases of the junction left unmatched.

The sample holds a few counts of this clone. This chain joins TRBV7-8 and TRBJ2-7; 8 nucleotides align to TRBD1. V was pared by 5 bases and J by 7 bases, with 7 bases of the junction left unmatched. The germline V gene has CDR1 SGHVS and CDR2 FQNEAQ. The CDR3 runs to 13 residues. CDR3 in amino acids: CASSVDRVGEQYF. The CDR3 DNA sequence: TGTGCCAGCAGCGTGGACAGGGTGGGGGAGCAGTACTTC.

This chain joins TRBV3-1 (or the pseudogene TRBV3-2) and TRBJ2-5; D unresolved. The V gene lost 1 base and the J gene lost 5 bases, with 8 bases spanning the gap. CDR3 length equals 13 residues. Germline V CDR1 and CDR2: LGHDT, YNNKEL (reference sequence). CDR3: CASSQVPGETQYF. The DNA of the CDR3 is TGTGCCAGCAGCCAAGTTCCCGGGGAGACCCAGTACTTC.

The chain employs TRBV7-9 and TRBJ2-5, with TRBD1 matching over 10 bases. The ends lost 6 bases at V and 4 bases at J; junction bases unmatched: 8. The CDR3 covers 15 residues. Germline-derived CDR1 and CDR2 are SEHNR and FQNEAQ (reference sequence). CDR3 sequence (DNA): TGTGCCAGCAGGCCCGGGACAGGGGATCGAGAGACCCAGTACTTC. Protein sequence: CASRPGTGDRETQYF. The full variable domain, completed using reference TRBV7-9 and TRBJ2-5, is DTGVSQNPRHKITKRGQNVTFRCDPISEHNRLYWYRQTLGQGPEFLTYFQNEAQLEKSRLLSDRFSAERPKGSFSTLEIQRTEQGDSAMYLCASRPGTGDRETQYFGPGTRLLVL.

This chain uses TRBV20-1 with TRBJ1-1; the D is unclear. The germline V and J ends were trimmed by 2 bases and 4 bases, with 5 bases remaining between them. CDR1 is DFQATT, CDR2 SNEGSKA, per germline (reference sequence). This CDR3 has 11 residues. The CDR3 nucleotides are TGCAGTGCTAGACACGGCACTGAAGCTTTCTTT. Protein: CSARHGTEAFF.

The chain is built from TRBV27 and TRBJ2-6; a possible D gene is TRBD1 (6 bases). Trimming pared 3 bases from V and 0 bases from J, leaving 12 bases between. CDR1 and CDR2 (germline): MNHEY, SMNVEV (reference sequence). The CDR3 runs 17 residues. In DNA, the CDR3 is TGTGCCAGCAGTTTCAGGACAGTAAGCTCTGGGGCCAACGTCCTGACTTTC. Residues: CASSFRTVSSGANVLTF.

This chain connects TRBV7-2 to TRBJ2-4, with 9 bases identical to TRBD1. The V gene end was trimmed by 5 bases and the J gene end by 4 bases; junction bases not matched to a gene: 6. The germline CDR1 and CDR2 sequences are SGHTA and FQGNSA. This CDR3 has 15 residues. The CDR3 nucleotides read TGTGCCAGCAGCCAAGGGGGGACAGGGAAAAACATTCAGTACTTC. As protein: CASSQGGTGKNIQYF.

The rearrangement links TRBV12-5 to TRBJ1-1; no definite D call. Per germline, CDR1 LGHNT and CDR2 FRNRAP. CDR3 length: 13 amino acids. The V gene lost 2 bases and the J gene lost 3 bases, with 7 bases spanning the gap. For the CDR3, the DNA is TGTGCTAGTGGTTTGACTGTGGACACTGAAGCTTTCTTT. Translating gives CASGLTVDTEAFF.

Only one count was recorded for this clone. The chain recombines TRBV11-2 with TRBJ2-3; no firm D call. The CDR3 runs to 16 residues. Germline V gene data show CDR1 as SGHAT and CDR2 as FQNNGV. With 1 base removed from V and 8 bases from J, the gap between germline ends came to 19 bases. The CDR3 coding sequence is TGTGCCAGCAGCTTAGCGGCGGCCTATGAGTACGGTACGCAGTATTTT. Its protein product is CASSLAAAYEYGTQYF.

This clone is a singleton in its sample. This chain connects TRBV7-2 to TRBJ2-7; unclear D gene. The CDR3 loop spans 14 amino acids. Between the trimmed V and J ends, which lost 3 bases and 2 bases, there was a span of 11 bases. Germline CDR1 is SGHTA and CDR2 is FQGNSA. This CDR3 reads CASSFESATYEQYF. CDR3 bases: TGTGCCAGCAGCTTTGAAAGCGCCACCTACGAGCAGTACTTC.

The chain uses TRBV27 and TRBJ1-1; D ambiguous. Per the germline V gene, CDR1 is MNHEY and CDR2 is SMNVEV (reference sequence). V lost 5 bases, J lost 3 bases, and 13 bases lay in between. The CDR3 extends over 14 amino acids. CDR3 loop: CASSRAGFYTEAFF. The DNA of the CDR3 is TGTGCCAGCAGTAGGGCGGGGTTCTACACTGAAGCTTTCTTT.

The CDR3 sequence: CASSREGLPYEQYF. The CDR3 DNA follows: TGTGCCAGCAGCAGGGAGGGCCTCCCGTACGAGCAGTACTTC. The chain carries TRBV2 and TRBJ2-7; 7 bases are shared with TRBD2. V lost 6 bases and J lost 4; bases outside the gene matches: 9. Germline V gives CDR1 SNHLY, CDR2 FYNNEI. The CDR3 totals 14 residues.

The chain is built from TRBV4-1 and TRBJ1-2; D possibly corresponds to TRBD1 (5 bases). Per the germline V gene, CDR1 is MGHRA and CDR2 is YSYEKL. V shed 2 bases and J shed 4 bases, with 14 bases lying between them. The CDR3 length is 15 residues. The CDR3: CASSQNAGVGYGYTF. CDR3 sequence (DNA): TGCGCCAGCAGCCAAAATGCGGGGGTAGGCTATGGCTACACCTTC.

This chain uses TRBV6-5 with TRBJ1-2; D perhaps matches TRBD1 (6 bases). Germline V CDR1 and CDR2: MNHEY, SVGAGI. This CDR3 is built from 15 residues. Trimming removed 4 bases from V and 0 bases from J, with 12 bases in between. Here the CDR3 reads CASSSGTITNYGYTF. In DNA form, the CDR3 reads TGTGCCAGCAGTTCCGGGACAATAACTAACTATGGCTACACCTTC.

The gene calls are TRBV29-1 and TRBJ1-2; tentatively, D is TRBD1 (6 bases). V was clipped by 2 bases and J by 1 base, with 23 bases between them. The CDR3 covers 18 residues. CDR1 is SQVTM, CDR2 ANQGSEA, per germline. The CDR3 sequence is CSVETIMRGGSINYGYTF. The CDR3 bases are TGCAGCGTTGAAACTATTATGCGGGGGGGCTCTATTAACTATGGCTACACCTTC.